Shown below are 28 T cell receptor beta chains from a single sample sequenced in a study of CD8 T cells in ankylosing spondylitis. Study findings and constraints: A motif of 7 to 9 highly homologous TCR beta variants was seen as apparently characteristic of ankylosing spondylitis blood.

These receptors lack a known antigen. Each CDR3 protein is one row after TCRdb ran MiXCR on the 5' RACE reads. This table holds 450,000 to 550,000 distinct CDR3 sequences, approximately 5% found once. Sequenced: blood, either unsorted or a sorted T cell fraction (not recorded which). The origin of the receptors is a male donor with ankylosing spondylitis.

This clonotype was detected a few times. V gene TRBV6-2 or TRBV6-3 combines with J gene TRBJ2-1; TRBD2 matches at 8 bases. CDR1 is MNHEY, CDR2 SVGEGT, per germline. The CDR3 totals 15 residues. Trimming at V came to 3 bases and at J to 3 bases, leaving 4 bases not matched to a gene. This CDR3 is CASSYGGGYYNEQFF. The CDR3 nucleotides are TGTGCCAGCAGTTATGGCGGGGGGTACTACAATGAGCAGTTCTTC.

The CDR3 nucleotides are TGCAGCGTACTGGGAAGCTCCTACGAGCAGTACTTC. Translation: CSVLGSSYEQYF. V usage is TRBV29-1 and J usage is TRBJ2-7; D is undetermined. V shed 6 bases and J shed 0 bases, with 9 bases lying between them. Germline values: CDR1 SQVTM, CDR2 ANQGSEA. This CDR3 spans 12 amino acids.

This clonotype was seen at least ten times. The chain joins TRBV20-1 to TRBJ2-1; TRBD2 matches 7 bases. The CDR3 spans 15 residues. Germline lookup yields CDR1 DFQATT and CDR2 SNEGSKA (reference sequence). Unmatched junction bases numbered 8, after V lost 3 bases and J lost 3 bases. The CDR3 loop is CSARKPWDYYNEQFF. For the CDR3, the DNA is TGCAGTGCTAGGAAACCCTGGGACTACTACAATGAGCAGTTCTTC.

This clonotype has a handful of counts. The chain uses TRBV5-1 and TRBJ2-1, with D possibly being TRBD1 or TRBD2 (5 bases each). V was clipped by 4 bases and J by 8 bases, with 13 bases between them. This CDR3 comprises 13 residues. Germline CDR1 SGHRS, CDR2 YFSETQ. In DNA form, the CDR3 reads TGCGCCAGCAGCCTGGACTCCAGGGATGAGCAGTTCTTC. It is translated as CASSLDSRDEQFF.

This clonotype was seen ten or more times. This CDR3 reads CSARDKDWENYNEQFF. The CDR3 DNA reads TGCAGTGCTAGAGATAAAGACTGGGAAAACTACAATGAGCAGTTCTTC. The chain combines TRBV20-1 with TRBJ2-1; D gene unclear. The V gene's germline CDR1 is DFQATT and CDR2 SNEGSKA (reference sequence). This CDR3 has 16 residues. V was pared by 0 bases and J by 3 bases, with 15 bases between.

This clonotype has at least ten counts. This chain connects TRBV12-3 or TRBV12-4 to TRBJ2-3, with D possibly TRBD2 on 5 matching bases. This CDR3 is built from 11 residues. With 5 bases removed from V and 11 bases from J, the gap between germline ends came to 11 bases. CDR3 region: CASSPLGKQYF. The CDR3 DNA follows: TGTGCCAGCAGTCCACTAGGGAAGCAGTATTTT.

This clonotype showed up many times. The rearrangement links TRBV27 to TRBJ1-6; D is perhaps TRBD1 (5 bases). Per the germline V gene, CDR1 is MNHEY and CDR2 is SMNVEV (reference sequence). Trimming left V 7 bases short and J 0 bases short, with 16 bases between. The CDR3 spans 17 residues. The CDR3 protein is CASTGRIVFSYNSPLHF. The CDR3 region has the DNA TGTGCCAGCACAGGGAGGATCGTGTTCTCCTATAATTCACCCCTCCACTTT.

This clonotype showed up just a few times. The chain recombines TRBV4-3 with TRBJ1-6, with 8 bases identical to TRBD1. The CDR3 covers 16 residues. Germline V gene sequence: CDR1 LGHNA, CDR2 YSLEER. With V trimmed by 3 bases and J by 10 bases, 11 bases remained unmatched. The CDR3 protein is CASSQAPQGAGSPLHF. The CDR3 region has the DNA TGCGCCAGCAGCCAGGCTCCCCAGGGGGCAGGGTCACCCCTCCACTTT.

This clonotype came up many times. This chain uses TRBV28 with TRBJ1-6, with 9 bases aligning to TRBD1. Germline loops: CDR1 MDHEN, CDR2 SYDVKM. Trimming at V came to 6 bases and at J to 6 bases, leaving 9 bases not matched to a gene. The CDR3 length is 16 residues. The CDR3 nucleotides are TGTGCCAGCAGCATCGCCGGGACAGGGATTAATTCACCCCTCCACTTT. This translates into CASSIAGTGINSPLHF.

This clonotype occurred many times. The V and J genes are TRBV27 and TRBJ2-1; D gene ambiguous. CDR1 and CDR2 from the germline V gene are MNHEY and SMNVEV (reference sequence). Trimming pared 4 bases from V and 4 bases from J, leaving 14 bases between. This CDR3 spans 15 amino acids. The CDR3 DNA sequence: TGTGCCAGCAGTTCGAGTCGGCTAGGATACAATGAGCAGTTCTTC. The encoded protein is CASSSSRLGYNEQFF.

This clonotype was counted many times. J is TRBJ2-2 and V is TRBV2; D call uncertain. CDR3 length: 14 residues. Germline CDR1 SNHLY, CDR2 FYNNEI. V was cut by 4 bases and J by 7 bases, with 13 bases left in between. CDR3 region: CASSALRPGGELFF. DNA of the CDR3: TGTGCCAGCAGTGCCCTGAGGCCGGGCGGGGAGCTGTTTTTT.

This clonotype was observed at least ten times. V usage is TRBV12-3 or TRBV12-4 and J usage is TRBJ2-3; D gene unclear. V was trimmed by 2 bases and J by 5 bases, leaving 5 bases between them. The CDR3 covers 12 residues. The CDR3 DNA follows: TGTGCCAGCAGTTTATGGGAAGATACGCAGTATTTT. Amino acids: CASSLWEDTQYF.

This clonotype was observed many times. The chain employs TRBV20-1 and TRBJ1-2, with 10 bases matching TRBD1. Germline-derived CDR1 and CDR2 are DFQATT and SNEGSKA (reference sequence). CDR3 size: 15 residues. The ends lost 2 bases at V and 7 bases at J; junction bases unmatched: 10. CDR3 in amino acids: CSARTSGQGGGGYTF. The CDR3, as DNA: TGCAGTGCTAGAACCTCCGGACAGGGGGGCGGTGGCTACACCTTC.

This clonotype showed up many times. This chain joins TRBV4-3 and TRBJ2-7; D is uncertain. Trimming took 0 bases from V and 6 from J, leaving 6 bases between them. This CDR3 is 12 amino acids long. Germline CDR1 and CDR2: LGHNA and YSLEER. The CDR3 loop is CASSQEWGEQYF. The CDR3 DNA is TGCGCCAGCAGCCAAGAATGGGGCGAGCAGTACTTC.

This clonotype was detected ten times or more. V and J are TRBV7-9 and TRBJ2-7; D is perhaps TRBD2 (6 bases). Germline assignment: CDR1 SEHNR and CDR2 FQNEAQ (reference sequence). This CDR3 is built from 15 residues. V was cut by 1 base and J by 5 bases, with 15 bases left in between. The CDR3 coding sequence is TGTGCCAGCAGCTTAGTAGGAGGGAGGCGGAACGAGCAGTACTTC. This translates into CASSLVGGRRNEQYF. The full variable domain, completed using reference TRBV7-9 and TRBJ2-7, is DTGVSQNPRHKITKRGQNVTFRCDPISEHNRLYWYRQTLGQGPEFLTYFQNEAQLEKSRLLSDRFSAERPKGSFSTLEIQRTEQGDSAMYLCASSLVGGRRNEQYFGPGTRLTVT.

In this sample, this clonotype turned up many times. The chain employs TRBV6-2 or TRBV6-3 and TRBJ2-5, with 12 positions matching TRBD2. Per germline, CDR1 MNHEY and CDR2 SVGEGT. J lost 5 bases, V lost 6 bases, and 4 bases had no gene match. The CDR3 covers 14 residues. CDR3 protein: CASRTSGGLETQYF. For the CDR3, the DNA is TGTGCCAGCAGGACTAGCGGGGGTTTGGAGACCCAGTACTTC.

The chain couples TRBV4-3 to TRBJ2-5; D gene ambiguous. Per the germline V gene, CDR1 is LGHNA and CDR2 is YSLEER. Trimming stripped 0 bases from V and 6 bases from J, with 8 bases between. The length of the CDR3 is 13 residues. CDR3 nucleotides: TGCGCCAGCAGCCAAGATCGGATACAGACCCAGTACTTC. It translates to CASSQDRIQTQYF.

Note on this clonotype: Germline is not matched at one junction end, which may reflect a read error. The chain joins TRBV7-7 to TRBJ2-1; D is unclear. The germline CDR1 and CDR2 sequences are SSHAT and FNYEAQ (reference sequence). The CDR3 totals 15 residues. This chain's CDR3 is CASSFGWAGHNEQFF. The DNA of the CDR3 is TGTGCTAGCAGCTTCGGCTGGGCCGGCCACAATGAGCAGTTCTTC.

This clonotype was detected many times. The V and J genes are TRBV5-1 and TRBJ2-3; the match to TRBD2 covers 9 bases. The CDR3 is 16 residues long. The V gene end was trimmed by 4 bases and the J gene end by 0 bases; junction bases not matched to a gene: 6. Germline CDR1 and CDR2: SGHRS and YFSETQ. The DNA of the CDR3 is TGCGCCAGCAGCCAACGGACTAGCGAGAGCACAGATACGCAGTATTTT. It specifies CASSQRTSESTDTQYF.

This clonotype has only a few counts. The CDR3 DNA follows: TGCAGTGCTAGTCGGGACTGGCTCTACAATGAGCAGTTCTTC. Protein: CSASRDWLYNEQFF. The chain links TRBV20-1 to TRBJ2-1, with a tentative D call TRBD2 (6 bases). The CDR3 runs to 14 residues. Germline CDR1 and CDR2: DFQATT and SNEGSKA (reference sequence). The V end lost 3 bases, the J end lost 3 bases, and 12 bases lay between the germline ends.

This clonotype was detected a few times. The chain recombines TRBV7-8 with TRBJ2-7; D remains unclear. V lost 5 bases and J 0 bases, leaving 11 bases between the germline ends. This CDR3 has 14 amino acids. From germline, CDR1 is SGHVS and CDR2 FQNEAQ. CDR3 DNA: TGTGCCAGCAGCGCTCGGCAGTTCTCCTACGAGCAGTACTTC. Translating gives CASSARQFSYEQYF.

This clonotype was seen repeatedly, ten times or more. The J gene is TRBJ2-1, the V gene TRBV4-1; no firm D call. Trimming removed 0 bases at V and 7 bases at J, with 10 bases between. CDR3 length: 14 amino acids. Germline V gene sequence: CDR1 MGHRA, CDR2 YSYEKL. For the CDR3, the DNA is TGCGCCAGCAGCCAAGAACATAATAGAAATGAGCAGTTCTTC. It specifies CASSQEHNRNEQFF.

This clonotype was counted many times. The chain couples TRBV2 to TRBJ2-7; the D gene is possibly TRBD1 (6 bases). The germline gives CDR1 SNHLY, CDR2 FYNNEI. The V end lost 6 bases, the J end lost 6 bases, and 12 bases lay between the germline ends. The CDR3 loop spans 12 amino acids. The CDR3 reads CASSGQSSEQYF. CDR3 nucleotides: TGTGCCAGCAGCGGACAGTCTAGCGAGCAGTACTTC.

This clonotype was found many times. V usage is TRBV9 and J usage is TRBJ1-2, with D possibly being TRBD1 (5 bases). The CDR3 has 13 residues. The germline gives CDR1 SGDLS, CDR2 YYNGEE. Trimming cost V 7 bases and J 4 bases, with 14 bases left between them. The CDR3 protein is CASQRGGSYGYTF. CDR3 coding DNA: TGTGCCAGCCAGCGGGGGGGGAGCTATGGCTACACCTTC. Drawing the rest from reference TRBV9 and TRBJ1-2, the complete variable domain is DSGVTQTPKHLITATGQRVTLRCSPRSGDLSVYWYQQSLDQGLQFLIQYYNGEERAKGNILERFSAQQFPDLHSELNLSSLELGDSALYFCASQRGGSYGYTFGSGTRLTVV.

The sample holds many counts of this clonotype. This sequence joins TRBV15 and TRBJ2-7, with D hard to call. Trimming took off 0 bases at V and 5 bases at J, with 11 bases between the two ends. Germline V gives CDR1 LNHNV, CDR2 YYDKDF (reference sequence). The CDR3 runs to 14 residues. The CDR3 DNA follows: TGTGCCACCAGCAGAGATGTTGCTGTGAACGAGCAGTACTTC. Translation: CATSRDVAVNEQYF.

In its sample, this clonotype was seen a few times. J is TRBJ2-1 and V is TRBV12-3 or TRBV12-4, with TRBD2 matching 11 bases. Germline trimming cut 0 bases from V and 4 bases from J; bases unmatched to any gene: 8. The CDR3 is made up of 18 amino acids. The CDR3 is CASSLARASGRPYNEQFF. DNA of the CDR3: TGTGCCAGCAGTTTAGCGCGGGCTAGCGGGAGGCCTTACAATGAGCAGTTCTTC.

This clonotype was found many times. The chain couples TRBV29-1 to TRBJ1-1; perhaps TRBD1 as D (5 bases). Germline lookup yields CDR1 SQVTM and CDR2 ANQGSEA. The CDR3 is 14 amino acids. Trimming shortened V by 3 bases and J by 0 bases, and 11 bases separated the two germline ends. CDR3 bases: TGCAGCGTTGAGGGGACTGGCCTGAACACTGAAGCTTTCTTT. This translates into CSVEGTGLNTEAFF.

This clonotype has a handful of counts. The rearrangement uses TRBV12-5 and TRBJ1-2, with a tentative D call TRBD1 (5 bases). In germline, CDR1 is LGHNT, CDR2 FRNRAP. V was cut by 3 bases and J by 6 bases, with 11 bases left in between. This CDR3 is built from 13 residues. CDR3: CASGFRGSDGYTF. In DNA form, the CDR3 reads TGTGCTAGTGGTTTTCGGGGGTCAGATGGCTACACCTTC.